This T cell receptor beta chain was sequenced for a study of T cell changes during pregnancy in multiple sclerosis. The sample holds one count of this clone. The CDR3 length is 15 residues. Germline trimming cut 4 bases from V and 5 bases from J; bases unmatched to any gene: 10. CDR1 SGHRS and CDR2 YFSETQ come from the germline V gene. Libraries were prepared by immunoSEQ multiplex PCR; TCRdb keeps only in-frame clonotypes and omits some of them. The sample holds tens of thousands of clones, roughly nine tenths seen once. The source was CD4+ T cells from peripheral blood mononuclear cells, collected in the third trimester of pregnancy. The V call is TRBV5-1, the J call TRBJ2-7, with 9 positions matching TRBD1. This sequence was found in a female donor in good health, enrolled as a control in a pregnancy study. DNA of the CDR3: TGCGCCAGCAGCGTGGCCGGGACAGGGATCAACGAGCAGTACTTC. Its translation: CASSVAGTGINEQYF. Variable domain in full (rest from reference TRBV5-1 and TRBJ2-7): KAGVTQTPRYLIKTRGQQVTLSCSPISGHRSVSWYQQTPGQGLQFLFEYFSETQRNKGNFPGRFSGRQFSNSRSEMNVSTLELGDSALYLCASSVAGTGINEQYFGPGTRLTVT.